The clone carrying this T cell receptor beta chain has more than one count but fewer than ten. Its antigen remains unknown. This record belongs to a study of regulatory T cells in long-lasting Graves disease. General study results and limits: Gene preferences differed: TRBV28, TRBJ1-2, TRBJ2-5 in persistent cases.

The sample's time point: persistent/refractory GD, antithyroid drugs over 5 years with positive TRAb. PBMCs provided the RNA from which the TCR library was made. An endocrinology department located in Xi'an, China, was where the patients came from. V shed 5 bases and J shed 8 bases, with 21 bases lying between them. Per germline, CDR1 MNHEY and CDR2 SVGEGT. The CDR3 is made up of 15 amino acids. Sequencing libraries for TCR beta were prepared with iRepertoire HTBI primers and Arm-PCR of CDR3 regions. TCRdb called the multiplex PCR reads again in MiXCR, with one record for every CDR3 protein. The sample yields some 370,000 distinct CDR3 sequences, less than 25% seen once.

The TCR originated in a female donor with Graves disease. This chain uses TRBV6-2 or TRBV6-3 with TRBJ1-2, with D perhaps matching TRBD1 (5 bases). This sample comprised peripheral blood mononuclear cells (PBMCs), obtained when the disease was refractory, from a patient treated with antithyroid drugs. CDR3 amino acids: CASSDSNQGGGGYTF. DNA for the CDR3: TGTGCCAGCAGTGACAGTAATCAGGGTGGAGGCGGCTACACCTTC.